Listed below are T cell receptor beta chains from one sample, sequenced in a study of T cell responses to AZD1222 COVID-19 vaccine. Sequencing was performed with immunoSEQ multiplex PCR; in TCRdb, only in-frame clones are kept and a portion is missing. The repertoire holds 99,000 or so clones, with 85% to 90% as singletons. The source was peripheral blood, collected on day 0 of AZD1222 vaccination. The receptors come from an adult in good health. The CDR3 runs from the conserved cysteine through the conserved F or W. A D gene is named only where the DNA matches it firmly. The size field is filled for only some rows; it gives once, few, many or a size class.

v_gene: TRBV10-1
abundance: NA
j_gene: TRBJ2-1
d_gene: TRBD1
CDR3aa: CASSESKDRASYNEQFF
CDR3nt: TGCGCCAGCAGTGAGTCGAAGGACAGGGCCTCCTACAATGAGCAGTTCTTC

v_gene: TRBV7-9
abundance: NA
j_gene: TRBJ2-7
d_gene: NA
CDR3aa: CASSFKGGLSYEQYF
CDR3nt: TGTGCCAGCAGCTTTAAGGGGGGCCTCTCCTACGAGCAGTACTTC

v_gene: TRBV7-8
abundance: NA
j_gene: TRBJ2-7
d_gene: NA
CDR3aa: CASSLTGTIEQYF
CDR3nt: TGTGCCAGCAGCCTCACCGGGACAATCGAGCAGTACTTC

v_gene: TRBV24-1
abundance: NA
j_gene: TRBJ2-1
d_gene: NA
CDR3aa: CATSDLEPSNNEQFF
CDR3nt: TGTGCCACCAGTGATTTGGAACCTAGCAACAATGAGCAGTTCTTC

v_gene: TRBV27
abundance: NA
j_gene: TRBJ1-3
d_gene: TRBD1
CDR3aa: CASSLSTGPGNTIYF
CDR3nt: TGTGCCAGCAGTTTATCGACAGGGCCTGGAAACACCATATATTTT

v_gene: TRBV6-4
abundance: once
j_gene: TRBJ1-6
d_gene: TRBD1
CDR3aa: CASSLGGPYNSPLHF
CDR3nt: TGTGCCAGCAGTTTAGGGGGCCCCTATAATTCACCCCTCCACTTT

v_gene: TRBV7-9
abundance: NA
j_gene: TRBJ2-1
d_gene: TRBD1
CDR3aa: CASSSGQGVSFEQFF
CDR3nt: TGTGCCAGCAGCTCTGGACAGGGGGTTTCGTTTGAGCAGTTCTTC

v_gene: TRBV6-5
abundance: NA
j_gene: TRBJ1-5
d_gene: TRBD1
CDR3aa: CASRRQGGNQPQHF
CDR3nt: TGTGCCAGCAGAAGACAGGGTGGCAATCAGCCCCAGCATTTT

v_gene: TRBV11-3
abundance: NA
j_gene: TRBJ2-7
d_gene: TRBD1
CDR3aa: CASSYRLGQSSYEQYF
CDR3nt: TGTGCCAGCAGCTACAGATTGGGACAGAGCTCCTACGAGCAGTACTTC

v_gene: TRBV24-1
abundance: NA
j_gene: TRBJ2-1
d_gene: NA
CDR3aa: CATSEGNRFNEQFF
CDR3nt: TGTGCCACCAGTGAGGGGAATCGATTTAATGAGCAGTTCTTC

v_gene: TRBV12-3/TRBV12-4
abundance: NA
j_gene: TRBJ1-3
d_gene: NA
CDR3aa: CASSFVSGNTIYF
CDR3nt: TGTGCCAGCAGTTTTGTGTCAGGAAACACCATATATTTT

v_gene: TRBV6-5
abundance: NA
j_gene: TRBJ1-1
d_gene: TRBD1
CDR3aa: CASSTQGVRGEAFF
CDR3nt: TGTGCCAGCAGTACCCAGGGGGTCCGTGGTGAAGCTTTCTTT

v_gene: TRBV10-3
abundance: once
j_gene: TRBJ1-2
d_gene: TRBD1
CDR3aa: CAINPTGQGRGYTF
CDR3nt: TGTGCCATCAACCCGACAGGGCAAGGGAGAGGCTACACCTTC

v_gene: TRBV4-2
abundance: NA
j_gene: TRBJ1-1
d_gene: NA
CDR3aa: CASSQGLGTEAFF
CDR3nt: TGTGCCAGCAGCCAAGGTTTGGGCACTGAAGCTTTCTTT

v_gene: TRBV6-5
abundance: NA
j_gene: TRBJ1-4
d_gene: NA
CDR3aa: CASRDGGWEKLFF
CDR3nt: TGTGCCAGCAGGGACGGCGGGTGGGAAAAACTGTTTTTT

v_gene: TRBV14
abundance: NA
j_gene: TRBJ2-2
d_gene: NA
CDR3aa: CASSPWGNTGELFF
CDR3nt: TGTGCCAGCAGCCCATGGGGTAACACCGGGGAGCTGTTTTTT

v_gene: TRBV4-1
abundance: NA
j_gene: TRBJ2-1
d_gene: NA
CDR3aa: CASSQQFASYNEQFF
CDR3nt: TGCGCCAGCAGCCAACAGTTCGCTAGCTACAATGAGCAGTTCTTC

v_gene: TRBV20-1
abundance: NA
j_gene: TRBJ2-1
d_gene: NA
CDR3aa: CSASYGAGGRGEQFF
CDR3nt: TGCAGTGCTAGTTATGGAGCGGGCGGACGGGGTGAGCAGTTCTTC

v_gene: TRBV9
abundance: few
j_gene: TRBJ1-2
d_gene: NA
CDR3aa: CASSVASGDLYGYTF
CDR3nt: TGTGCCAGCAGCGTAGCATCTGGGGACCTCTATGGCTACACCTTC

v_gene: TRBV7-2
abundance: NA
j_gene: TRBJ2-2
d_gene: TRBD2
CDR3aa: CASSTGTSATTGELFF
CDR3nt: TGTGCCAGCAGCACCGGTACTAGCGCGACCACCGGGGAGCTGTTTTTT

v_gene: TRBV28
abundance: NA
j_gene: TRBJ1-6
d_gene: NA
CDR3aa: CASSQGFPNSPLHF
CDR3nt: TGTGCCAGCTCCCAGGGGTTCCCCAATTCACCCCTCCACTTT

v_gene: TRBV2
abundance: once
j_gene: TRBJ2-1
d_gene: TRBD2
CDR3aa: CASTVGRTRNEQFF
CDR3nt: TGTGCCAGCACGGTCGGGAGGACGAGGAATGAGCAGTTCTTC

v_gene: TRBV21-1
abundance: NA
j_gene: TRBJ1-1
d_gene: NA
CDR3aa: CASSSRDRGKENTEAFF
CDR3nt: TGTGCCAGCAGCTCCCGGGACAGGGGAAAAGAGAACACTGAAGCTTTCTTT

v_gene: TRBV3-1/TRBV3-2
abundance: once
j_gene: TRBJ1-1
d_gene: NA
CDR3aa: CASSQGARAEAFF
CDR3nt: TGTGCCAGCAGCCAAGGGGCGCGGGCTGAAGCTTTCTTT

v_gene: TRBV5-1
abundance: NA
j_gene: TRBJ2-3
d_gene: NA
CDR3aa: CASSLAAGSTDTQYF
CDR3nt: TGCGCCAGCAGCTTGGCGGCAGGGAGCACAGATACGCAGTATTTT

v_gene: TRBV2
abundance: NA
j_gene: TRBJ1-6
d_gene: NA
CDR3aa: CASTSGPGRQESPLHF
CDR3nt: TGTGCCAGCACCTCTGGCCCGGGACGGCAGGAATCACCCCTCCACTTT

v_gene: TRBV7-9
abundance: NA
j_gene: TRBJ2-1
d_gene: NA
CDR3aa: CASSLSGDSYNEQFF
CDR3nt: TGTGCCAGCAGCTTAAGTGGGGACTCCTACAATGAGCAGTTCTTC

v_gene: TRBV2
abundance: NA
j_gene: TRBJ1-5
d_gene: TRBD1
CDR3aa: CASSDRDRSQHF
CDR3nt: TGTGCCAGCAGTGATAGGGACAGAAGTCAGCATTTT

v_gene: TRBV29-1
abundance: NA
j_gene: TRBJ2-2
d_gene: TRBD2
CDR3aa: CSARAGPANTGELFF
CDR3nt: TGCAGCGCCCGAGCGGGGCCCGCGAACACCGGGGAGCTGTTTTTT

v_gene: TRBV27
abundance: NA
j_gene: TRBJ1-6
d_gene: NA
CDR3aa: CASSDINSPLHF
CDR3nt: TGTGCCAGCAGTGATATTAATTCACCCCTCCACTTT

v_gene: TRBV28
abundance: NA
j_gene: TRBJ2-7
d_gene: TRBD2
CDR3aa: CASSSSGTSGRLYEQYF
CDR3nt: TGTGCCAGCAGTTCGTCCGGGACTAGCGGGAGGTTGTACGAGCAGTACTTC

v_gene: TRBV2
abundance: NA
j_gene: TRBJ1-4
d_gene: NA
CDR3aa: CASSADRNTNEKLFF
CDR3nt: TGTGCCAGCAGTGCCGACAGGAATACTAATGAAAAACTGTTTTTT

v_gene: TRBV15
abundance: NA
j_gene: TRBJ1-4
d_gene: NA
CDR3aa: CATSSRRVANEKLFF
CDR3nt: TGTGCCACCAGCAGTCGTCGGGTGGCTAATGAAAAACTGTTTTTT

v_gene: TRBV27
abundance: few
j_gene: TRBJ1-5
d_gene: TRBD1
CDR3aa: CASSPGQVNQPQHF
CDR3nt: TGTGCCAGCAGCCCGGGACAGGTCAATCAGCCCCAGCATTTT

v_gene: TRBV11-2
abundance: NA
j_gene: TRBJ1-2
d_gene: NA
CDR3aa: CASSLRTYGYTF
CDR3nt: TGTGCCAGCAGCTTGAGAACCTATGGCTACACCTTC

v_gene: TRBV4-1
abundance: NA
j_gene: TRBJ1-5
d_gene: NA
CDR3aa: CASSPSVSRGINQPQHF
CDR3nt: TGCGCCAGCAGCCCCTCGGTTTCTAGGGGAATCAATCAGCCCCAGCATTTT

v_gene: TRBV6-5
abundance: NA
j_gene: TRBJ1-2
d_gene: NA
CDR3aa: CASRKTGGHGYTF
CDR3nt: TGTGCCAGCAGGAAGACGGGGGGCCATGGCTACACCTTC

v_gene: TRBV6-6
abundance: NA
j_gene: TRBJ1-1
d_gene: NA
CDR3aa: CASSLGDAYAFF
CDR3nt: TGTGCCAGCAGCCTAGGGGACGCCTACGCTTTCTTT

v_gene: TRBV11-2
abundance: NA
j_gene: TRBJ2-2
d_gene: TRBD1
CDR3aa: CASSLVRPGQGDTGELFF
CDR3nt: TGTGCCAGCAGCTTAGTACGCCCGGGACAGGGCGACACCGGGGAGCTGTTTTTT

v_gene: TRBV7-2
abundance: NA
j_gene: TRBJ2-5
d_gene: TRBD2
CDR3aa: CASSLALAGGQETQYF
CDR3nt: TGTGCCAGCAGCTTAGCGCTAGCGGGGGGACAAGAGACCCAGTACTTC

v_gene: TRBV3-1/TRBV3-2
abundance: NA
j_gene: TRBJ1-2
d_gene: NA
CDR3aa: CASSQGVPYGYTF
CDR3nt: TGTGCCAGCAGCCAAGGGGTCCCCTATGGCTACACCTTC

v_gene: TRBV11-1
abundance: NA
j_gene: TRBJ2-2
d_gene: TRBD2
CDR3aa: CASSRTSGTSGELFF
CDR3nt: TGTGCCAGCAGCCGGACTAGCGGGACCTCAGGGGAGCTGTTTTTT

v_gene: TRBV7-2
abundance: NA
j_gene: TRBJ2-1
d_gene: NA
CDR3aa: CASSFRRGYEQFF
CDR3nt: TGTGCCAGCAGTTTCAGACGAGGCTATGAGCAGTTCTTC

v_gene: TRBV11-2
abundance: NA
j_gene: TRBJ2-7
d_gene: TRBD2
CDR3aa: CASSATSGGPYEQYF
CDR3nt: TGTGCCAGCAGCGCGACTAGCGGGGGCCCCTACGAGCAGTACTTC

v_gene: TRBV2
abundance: NA
j_gene: TRBJ1-1
d_gene: NA
CDR3aa: CASRTTPGLNTEAFF
CDR3nt: TGTGCCAGCAGGACTACCCCGGGTCTGAACACTGAAGCTTTCTTT

v_gene: TRBV2
abundance: NA
j_gene: TRBJ1-3
d_gene: TRBD1
CDR3aa: CASSPRQGTGNTIYF
CDR3nt: TGTGCCAGCAGTCCTAGACAGGGGACTGGAAACACCATATATTTT

v_gene: TRBV7-6
abundance: few
j_gene: TRBJ1-2
d_gene: NA
CDR3aa: CASSLTPQGGYGYTF
CDR3nt: TGTGCCAGCAGCTTAACCCCGCAGGGCGGGTATGGCTACACCTTC

v_gene: TRBV5-1
abundance: NA
j_gene: TRBJ2-1
d_gene: NA
CDR3aa: CASSSTGDLSYNEQFF
CDR3nt: TGCGCCAGCAGCTCTACCGGGGATCTCTCCTACAATGAGCAGTTCTTC

v_gene: TRBV7-8
abundance: NA
j_gene: TRBJ1-2
d_gene: NA
CDR3aa: CASSLVSQTPYGYTF
CDR3nt: TGTGCCAGCAGCTTAGTCAGCCAAACACCCTATGGCTACACCTTC

v_gene: TRBV6-5
abundance: NA
j_gene: TRBJ1-6
d_gene: NA
CDR3aa: CASIHTGTTGSPLHF
CDR3nt: TGTGCCAGCATTCACACCGGGACAACGGGTTCACCCCTCCACTTT

v_gene: TRBV28
abundance: NA
j_gene: TRBJ1-5
d_gene: NA
CDR3aa: CASTRGDGQPQHF
CDR3nt: TGTGCCAGCACAAGGGGGGACGGACAGCCCCAGCATTTT

v_gene: TRBV6-2/TRBV6-3
abundance: NA
j_gene: TRBJ2-1
d_gene: TRBD2
CDR3aa: CASSRRGAGVYNEQFF
CDR3nt: TGTGCCAGCAGTCGCCGGGGTGCGGGAGTTTACAATGAGCAGTTCTTC

v_gene: TRBV28
abundance: NA
j_gene: TRBJ1-5
d_gene: TRBD1
CDR3aa: CATHRQGNQPQHF
CDR3nt: TGTGCCACCCACCGACAGGGGAATCAGCCCCAGCATTTT